What follows describes a single T cell receptor (beta chain). Germline loops: CDR1 LGHDT, CDR2 YNNKEL (reference sequence). The CDR3 length is 15 residues. Between the trimmed V and J ends, which lost 0 bases and 8 bases, there was a span of 14 bases. The amount of total RNA extracted per sample was at least 5 micrograms. Through a sample-barcoded 5' primer and a J-beta primer mix, a second PCR was run for roughly 6 to 11 cycles. TCRdb itself ran the 5' RACE reads through MiXCR, one entry per CDR3 protein. Of 600,000 to 650,000 distinct CDR3 sequences listed, 58% are singletons. This specimen belongs to a study of blood T cells in healthy people across ages.

The chain uses TRBV3-1 and TRBJ2-4; the D gene is possibly TRBD1 (5 bases). The specimen was blood. The source is a man aged 55 to 69 in good health. CDR3: CASSQDRDFKDIQYF. CDR3 coding DNA: TGTGCCAGCAGCCAAGACAGGGATTTTAAGGACATTCAGTACTTC.